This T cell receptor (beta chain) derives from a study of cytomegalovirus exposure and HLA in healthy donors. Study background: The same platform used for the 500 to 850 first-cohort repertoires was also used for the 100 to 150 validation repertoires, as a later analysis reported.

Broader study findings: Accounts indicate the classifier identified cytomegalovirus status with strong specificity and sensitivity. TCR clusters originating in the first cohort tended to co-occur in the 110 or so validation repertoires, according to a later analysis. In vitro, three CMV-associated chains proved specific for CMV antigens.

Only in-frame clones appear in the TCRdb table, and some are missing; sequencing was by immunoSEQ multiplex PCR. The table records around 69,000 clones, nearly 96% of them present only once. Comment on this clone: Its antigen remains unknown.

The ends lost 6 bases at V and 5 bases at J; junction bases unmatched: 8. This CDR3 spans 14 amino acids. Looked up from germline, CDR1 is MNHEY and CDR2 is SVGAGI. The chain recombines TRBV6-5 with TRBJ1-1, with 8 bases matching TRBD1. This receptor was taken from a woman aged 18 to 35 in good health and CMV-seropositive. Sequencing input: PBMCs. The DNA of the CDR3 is TGTGCCAGCAGCCCGACAGGGGAGAGGACTGAAGCTTTCTTT. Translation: CASSPTGERTEAFF.